These T cell receptor beta chains were read from a single sample in a study of blood T cell repertoires in COVID-19. Libraries were prepared by immunoSEQ multiplex PCR; TCRdb keeps only in-frame clonotypes and omits some of them. Here the sample spans roughly 280,000 clones, less than 90% being singletons. Sequencing was carried out using peripheral blood. The receptors were sampled from a man in his sixties who had recovered from COVID-19. CDR3s include the opening cysteine and the closing phenylalanine or tryptophan. The D gene is left open where the match is weak. The size entry is marked missing in some rows and otherwise reads once, few, many or a size class.

len: 17; abundance: -; v_gene: TRBV12-5; d_gene: -; j_gene: TRBJ2-3; CDR3aa: CASGLVTGGSIQDTQYF; CDR3nt: TGTGCTAGTGGTTTGGTAACGGGGGGCTCCATTCAAGATACGCAGTATTTT
len: 14; abundance: -; v_gene: TRBV5-4; d_gene: TRBD1; j_gene: TRBJ2-1; CDR3aa: CASSPGTAYNEQFF; CDR3nt: TGTGCCAGCAGCCCAGGGACAGCCTACAATGAGCAGTTCTTC
len: 11; abundance: once; v_gene: TRBV12-3/TRBV12-4; d_gene: TRBD1; j_gene: TRBJ1-1; CDR3aa: CASSLGTGRFF; CDR3nt: TGTGCCAGCAGTTTAGGGACAGGGCGGTTCTTT
len: 15; abundance: -; v_gene: TRBV9; d_gene: -; j_gene: TRBJ2-2; CDR3aa: CASSVGQGWTGELFF; CDR3nt: TGTGCCAGCAGCGTAGGGCAGGGGTGGACCGGGGAGCTGTTTTTT
len: 15; abundance: -; v_gene: TRBV5-1; d_gene: -; j_gene: TRBJ2-3; CDR3aa: CASSLDRVGTDTQYF; CDR3nt: TGCGCCAGCAGCTTGGACAGGGTAGGCACAGATACGCAGTATTTT
len: 14; abundance: -; v_gene: TRBV5-8; d_gene: -; j_gene: TRBJ2-5; CDR3aa: CASSPGWLQETQYF; CDR3nt: TGTGCCAGCAGCCCAGGGTGGCTCCAAGAGACCCAGTACTTC
len: 14; abundance: -; v_gene: TRBV12-5; d_gene: -; j_gene: TRBJ1-4; CDR3aa: CASGLGPPGGKLFF; CDR3nt: TGTGCTAGTGGCTTGGGACCCCCGGGGGGGAAACTGTTTTTT
len: 16; abundance: -; v_gene: TRBV7-2; d_gene: TRBD2; j_gene: TRBJ2-1; CDR3aa: CASSLGTSGYYNEQFF; CDR3nt: TGTGCCAGCAGCTTAGGGACTAGCGGGTACTACAATGAGCAGTTCTTC
len: 14; abundance: -; v_gene: TRBV4-2; d_gene: TRBD1; j_gene: TRBJ2-2; CDR3aa: CASSREDRAGELFF; CDR3nt: TGTGCCAGCAGCCGAGAGGACAGGGCCGGGGAGCTGTTTTTT
len: 15; abundance: -; v_gene: TRBV28; d_gene: -; j_gene: TRBJ1-5; CDR3aa: CASSLAPPGHQPQHF; CDR3nt: TGTGCCAGCAGTTTAGCACCCCCAGGCCATCAGCCCCAGCATTTT
len: 11; abundance: -; v_gene: TRBV7-9; d_gene: -; j_gene: TRBJ2-1; CDR3aa: CASSFRIEQFF; CDR3nt: TGTGCCAGCAGCTTTCGTATAGAGCAGTTCTTC
len: 16; abundance: -; v_gene: TRBV7-9; d_gene: TRBD2; j_gene: TRBJ2-1; CDR3aa: CASSFTVAGSYNEQFF; CDR3nt: TGTGCCAGCAGCTTCACGGTAGCGGGATCTTACAATGAGCAGTTCTTC
len: 16; abundance: once; v_gene: TRBV5-1; d_gene: -; j_gene: TRBJ2-1; CDR3aa: CASSLAGAPSYNEQFF; CDR3nt: TGCGCCAGCAGCTTGGCCGGAGCGCCTTCTTACAATGAGCAGTTCTTC
len: 12; abundance: -; v_gene: TRBV2; d_gene: -; j_gene: TRBJ2-7; CDR3aa: CASTSHRYEQYF; CDR3nt: TGTGCCAGCACTTCACACCGATACGAGCAGTACTTC
len: 13; abundance: -; v_gene: TRBV29-1; d_gene: TRBD1; j_gene: TRBJ1-4; CDR3aa: CSAPDRYNEKLFF; CDR3nt: TGCAGCGCTCCGGACAGGTATAATGAAAAACTGTTTTTT
len: 14; abundance: once; v_gene: TRBV6-5; d_gene: -; j_gene: TRBJ1-3; CDR3aa: CASKRGSSGNTIYF; CDR3nt: TGTGCCAGCAAGAGGGGGAGCTCTGGAAACACCATATATTTT
len: 16; abundance: few; v_gene: TRBV19; d_gene: TRBD1; j_gene: TRBJ2-5; CDR3aa: CASPAPDRDGGETQYF; CDR3nt: TGTGCCAGTCCTGCACCGGACAGGGATGGTGGGGAGACCCAGTACTTC
len: 14; abundance: -; v_gene: TRBV19; d_gene: TRBD2; j_gene: TRBJ2-3; CDR3aa: CASSMGLAKDTQYF; CDR3nt: TGTGCCAGTAGTATGGGACTAGCGAAAGATACGCAGTATTTT
len: 12; abundance: -; v_gene: TRBV5-1; d_gene: -; j_gene: TRBJ2-7; CDR3aa: CASSLDRAKQYF; CDR3nt: TGCGCCAGCAGCTTGGACAGGGCAAAGCAGTACTTC
len: 14; abundance: few; v_gene: TRBV5-1; d_gene: -; j_gene: TRBJ2-5; CDR3aa: CASSLSGPPETQYF; CDR3nt: TGCGCCAGCAGCTTGTCAGGGCCCCCAGAGACCCAGTACTTC
len: 16; abundance: -; v_gene: TRBV12-5; d_gene: -; j_gene: TRBJ2-2; CDR3aa: CASGLLDIANTGELFF; CDR3nt: TGTGCTAGTGGTTTACTGGACATCGCGAACACCGGGGAGCTGTTTTTT
len: 15; abundance: -; v_gene: TRBV7-3; d_gene: TRBD1; j_gene: TRBJ2-5; CDR3aa: CASSQRRDRSETQYF; CDR3nt: TGTGCCAGCAGCCAGAGGCGGGACAGGTCGGAGACCCAGTACTTC
len: 14; abundance: -; v_gene: TRBV5-6; d_gene: TRBD1; j_gene: TRBJ1-4; CDR3aa: CASSFRQGYEKLFF; CDR3nt: TGTGCCAGCAGCTTCAGACAGGGTTATGAAAAACTGTTTTTT
len: 17; abundance: -; v_gene: TRBV5-6; d_gene: TRBD1; j_gene: TRBJ1-1; CDR3aa: CASSFYRTGVANTEAFF; CDR3nt: TGTGCCAGCAGCTTTTACCGGACAGGGGTGGCGAACACTGAAGCTTTCTTT
len: 18; abundance: -; v_gene: TRBV7-6; d_gene: TRBD2; j_gene: TRBJ2-2; CDR3aa: CASSLSLAGGRGTGELFF; CDR3nt: TGTGCCAGCAGCTTAAGTCTAGCGGGAGGCCGGGGGACCGGGGAGCTGTTTTTT
len: 14; abundance: -; v_gene: TRBV6-5; d_gene: -; j_gene: TRBJ1-1; CDR3aa: CASRRREMNTEAFF; CDR3nt: TGTGCCAGCAGGAGGCGGGAGATGAACACTGAAGCTTTCTTT
len: 16; abundance: -; v_gene: TRBV29-1; d_gene: TRBD2; j_gene: TRBJ2-1; CDR3aa: CSVEGVSSGNYNEQFF; CDR3nt: TGCAGCGTTGAAGGTGTGTCTAGCGGGAATTACAATGAGCAGTTCTTC
len: 15; abundance: -; v_gene: TRBV6-1; d_gene: TRBD1; j_gene: TRBJ2-2; CDR3aa: CASRRDRGLSGELFF; CDR3nt: TGTGCCAGCAGACGGGACAGGGGGTTATCCGGGGAGCTGTTTTTT
len: 14; abundance: -; v_gene: TRBV16; d_gene: -; j_gene: TRBJ1-2; CDR3aa: CASNPNTGPDGYTF; CDR3nt: TGTGCCAGCAACCCCAATACAGGACCGGATGGCTACACCTTC
len: 10; abundance: -; v_gene: TRBV5-8; d_gene: -; j_gene: TRBJ2-7; CDR3aa: CASSFAEQYF; CDR3nt: TGTGCCAGCAGCTTTGCGGAGCAGTACTTC
len: 13; abundance: many; v_gene: TRBV25-1; d_gene: -; j_gene: TRBJ2-5; CDR3aa: CASSWDKQETQYF; CDR3nt: TGTGCCAGCAGTTGGGACAAGCAAGAGACCCAGTACTTC
len: 15; abundance: -; v_gene: TRBV19; d_gene: -; j_gene: TRBJ2-2; CDR3aa: CASSDISYGTGELFF; CDR3nt: TGTGCCAGTAGCGACATATCTTACGGCACCGGGGAGCTGTTTTTT
len: 15; abundance: -; v_gene: TRBV7-8; d_gene: TRBD1; j_gene: TRBJ1-1; CDR3aa: CASSLVDRGYTEAFF; CDR3nt: TGTGCCAGCAGCTTAGTAGACAGGGGGTATACTGAAGCTTTCTTT
len: 15; abundance: once; v_gene: TRBV2; d_gene: -; j_gene: TRBJ1-2; CDR3aa: CASSVGLGINYGYTF; CDR3nt: TGTGCCAGCAGTGTCGGACTGGGGATTAACTATGGCTACACCTTC
len: 12; abundance: once; v_gene: TRBV2; d_gene: -; j_gene: TRBJ1-2; CDR3aa: CASCPENYGYTF; CDR3nt: TGTGCCAGCTGCCCGGAGAACTATGGCTACACCTTC
len: 14; abundance: -; v_gene: TRBV2; d_gene: TRBD1; j_gene: TRBJ1-1; CDR3aa: CASSGQGWDTEAFF; CDR3nt: TGTGCCAGCAGTGGACAGGGGTGGGACACTGAAGCTTTCTTT
len: 20; abundance: -; v_gene: TRBV28; d_gene: -; j_gene: TRBJ1-5; CDR3aa: CASSPSKQGRMLSGNQPQHF; CDR3nt: TGTGCCAGCAGTCCATCAAAACAGGGTAGGATGTTGAGCGGCAATCAGCCCCAGCATTTT
len: 18; abundance: few; v_gene: TRBV5-1; d_gene: TRBD1; j_gene: TRBJ1-3; CDR3aa: CASSLDGTGGSSGNTIYF; CDR3nt: TGCGCCAGCAGCTTGGATGGGACAGGGGGCTCCTCTGGAAACACCATATATTTT
len: 16; abundance: -; v_gene: TRBV5-1; d_gene: TRBD1; j_gene: TRBJ2-1; CDR3aa: CASSPGGTGEYNEQFF; CDR3nt: TGCGCCAGCAGCCCGGGCGGGACAGGGGAATACAATGAGCAGTTCTTC
len: 16; abundance: -; v_gene: TRBV3-1/TRBV3-2; d_gene: -; j_gene: TRBJ1-3; CDR3aa: CASSQEWRFSGNTIYF; CDR3nt: TGTGCCAGCAGCCAAGAGTGGAGATTCTCTGGAAACACCATATATTTT
len: 14; abundance: -; v_gene: TRBV4-1; d_gene: -; j_gene: TRBJ2-3; CDR3aa: CASSYRLGTDTQYF; CDR3nt: TGCGCCAGCAGCTACCGACTTGGCACAGATACGCAGTATTTT
len: 17; abundance: -; v_gene: TRBV2; d_gene: TRBD1; j_gene: TRBJ2-6; CDR3aa: CASSGQGVSSGANVLTF; CDR3nt: TGTGCCAGCAGCGGGCAGGGGGTATCCTCTGGGGCCAACGTCCTGACTTTC
len: 11; abundance: -; v_gene: TRBV7-2; d_gene: TRBD1; j_gene: TRBJ1-5; CDR3aa: CASSIQGTQHF; CDR3nt: TGTGCCAGCAGCATACAGGGGACCCAGCATTTT
len: 19; abundance: -; v_gene: TRBV5-1; d_gene: TRBD1; j_gene: TRBJ2-2; CDR3aa: CASRSRGTGGVANTGELFF; CDR3nt: TGCGCCTCCCGCAGTCGTGGGACAGGGGGTGTCGCGAACACCGGGGAGCTGTTTTTT
len: 14; abundance: -; v_gene: TRBV28; d_gene: -; j_gene: TRBJ2-7; CDR3aa: CASSFSGIPYEQYF; CDR3nt: TGTGCCAGCAGTTTTTCCGGGATTCCCTACGAGCAGTACTTC
len: 15; abundance: -; v_gene: TRBV11-2; d_gene: -; j_gene: TRBJ2-7; CDR3aa: CASSLERGSSYEQYF; CDR3nt: TGTGCCAGCAGCTTAGAGAGGGGGAGCTCCTACGAGCAGTACTTC
len: 15; abundance: many; v_gene: TRBV2; d_gene: -; j_gene: TRBJ1-6; CDR3aa: CASSERSGANSPLHF; CDR3nt: TGTGCCAGCAGTGAACGGTCAGGGGCGAATTCGCCCCTCCACTTT
len: 14; abundance: -; v_gene: TRBV7-6; d_gene: TRBD1; j_gene: TRBJ1-1; CDR3aa: CASSDRGLKTEAFF; CDR3nt: TGTGCCAGCAGCGACAGGGGGCTTAAAACTGAAGCTTTCTTT
len: 14; abundance: -; v_gene: TRBV14; d_gene: -; j_gene: TRBJ1-2; CDR3aa: CASSQAGQRGSYTF; CDR3nt: TGTGCCAGCAGCCAAGCAGGACAGCGAGGGAGCTACACCTTC
len: 12; abundance: -; v_gene: TRBV7-9; d_gene: -; j_gene: TRBJ1-5; CDR3aa: CASRRGNQPQHF; CDR3nt: TGTGCCAGCCGGCGGGGCAATCAGCCCCAGCATTTT
len: 14; abundance: -; v_gene: TRBV5-1; d_gene: TRBD2; j_gene: TRBJ2-1; CDR3aa: CASSFPGRDNEQFF; CDR3nt: TGCGCCAGCAGCTTTCCCGGGAGGGACAATGAGCAGTTCTTC
len: 15; abundance: -; v_gene: TRBV15; d_gene: -; j_gene: TRBJ1-5; CDR3aa: CATSRSRGGHQPQHF; CDR3nt: TGTGCCACCAGCAGGTCTCGGGGGGGCCATCAGCCCCAGCATTTT
len: 14; abundance: few; v_gene: TRBV5-6; d_gene: TRBD1; j_gene: TRBJ2-7; CDR3aa: CASSLVGTAYEQYF; CDR3nt: TGTGCCAGCAGCTTGGTCGGGACAGCCTACGAGCAGTACTTC
len: 13; abundance: -; v_gene: TRBV7-9; d_gene: -; j_gene: TRBJ2-1; CDR3aa: CASSSRPGDEQFF; CDR3nt: TGTGCCAGCAGCTCCCGGCCGGGGGATGAGCAGTTCTTC
len: 15; abundance: -; v_gene: TRBV5-1; d_gene: TRBD1; j_gene: TRBJ2-7; CDR3aa: CASSTQGDSAYEQYF; CDR3nt: TGCGCCAGCAGCACCCAGGGGGACAGCGCCTACGAGCAGTACTTC
len: 16; abundance: few; v_gene: TRBV7-2; d_gene: TRBD2; j_gene: TRBJ2-1; CDR3aa: CASSSDTSGGADEQFF; CDR3nt: TGTGCCAGCAGCTCGGATACTAGCGGGGGGGCGGATGAGCAGTTCTTC
len: 12; abundance: -; v_gene: TRBV29-1; d_gene: -; j_gene: TRBJ2-7; CDR3aa: CSVAASSYEQYF; CDR3nt: TGCAGCGTTGCCGCGAGCTCCTACGAGCAGTACTTC